Given below is one T cell receptor beta chain in context. This entry belongs to a study of blood T cell repertoires in COVID-19. The V gene's germline CDR1 is SEHNR and CDR2 FQNEAQ (reference sequence). Trimming cost V 3 bases and J 3 bases, with 12 bases left between them. CDR3 length equals 14 residues. The data were produced by immunoSEQ multiplex PCR, yet TCRdb's version contains in-frame clones alone and is incomplete. Of over 250,000 clones listed, approximately 80% are singletons. The receptor was derived from a man aged 40-49 years who had been exposed to COVID-19. The chain links TRBV7-9 to TRBJ2-7, with TRBD1 as a possible D gene (5 bases). Sequences were obtained from PBMCs or T cells enriched from blood (not recorded which). The CDR3 loop is CASSFGQGIYEQYF. The CDR3 DNA reads as TGTGCCAGCAGCTTTGGCCAGGGCATCTACGAGCAGTACTTC. The variable domain in full, completed from reference TRBV7-9 and TRBJ2-7, reads DTGVSQNPRHKITKRGQNVTFRCDPISEHNRLYWYRQTLGQGPEFLTYFQNEAQLEKSRLLSDRFSAERPKGSFSTLEIQRTEQGDSAMYLCASSFGQGIYEQYFGPGTRLTVT.